The 10 T cell receptor beta chains in this list originate from one sample, sequenced in a study of technical replicates of blood from a handful of donors. This table comes from immunoSEQ multiplex PCR, and its TCRdb copy is limited to in-frame clones, with some not included. This sample has 45,000 to 60,000 clones; roughly 90% occur once, and the top ten carry 3.9%. What was sequenced was PBMCs. These receptors were obtained from a human donor in good health. Some clones in this sample may be carry-over from other donors' samples.

CDR3 residues: CASIPTRGQLNIQYF. The CDR3 coding sequence is TGTGCCAGCATTCCGACCAGGGGACAACTCAACATTCAGTACTTC. V and J are TRBV6-6 and TRBJ2-4, with a tentative D call TRBD1 (6 bases). This CDR3 comprises 15 residues. The germline V gene encodes CDR1 MNHNY and CDR2 SVGAGI (reference sequence). The germline V and J ends were trimmed by 7 bases and 7 bases, with 20 bases remaining between them.

This clone was found once. The chain recombines TRBV5-1 with TRBJ1-1, with TRBD1 as a possible D gene (5 bases). V was trimmed by 3 bases and J by 0 bases, leaving 15 bases between them. The germline V gene encodes CDR1 SGHRS and CDR2 YFSETQ. The CDR3 is 16 amino acids. The CDR3 is CASSSGLGELNTEAFF. The CDR3 DNA is TGCGCCAGCAGCTCGGGACTAGGGGAGTTGAACACTGAAGCTTTCTTT.

The chain recombines TRBV27 with TRBJ1-2; TRBD1 aligns across 7 bases. The CDR3 covers 14 residues. J gave up 3 bases and V 6 bases, and 7 bases lay outside the gene matches. Germline V lookup: CDR1 MNHEY, CDR2 SMNVEV (reference sequence). The CDR3 protein is CASSPQGGHYGYTF. CDR3 DNA: TGTGCCAGCAGCCCGCAGGGGGGCCACTATGGCTACACCTTC.

This clone showed up just once. This sequence joins TRBV12-5 and TRBJ2-2; D unresolved. The CDR3 is 12 amino acids. Between the trimmed V and J ends, which lost 5 bases and 6 bases, there was a span of 7 bases. The germline CDR1 and CDR2 sequences are LGHNT and FRNRAP. The CDR3 region has the DNA TGTGCTAGTGGTACTTTGCCCGGGGAGCTGTTTTTT. As protein: CASGTLPGELFF.

The chain uses TRBV2 and TRBJ2-3; the D gene is possibly TRBD2 (6 bases). This CDR3 contains 14 residues. The germline V gene has CDR1 SNHLY and CDR2 FYNNEI. V lost 6 bases, J lost 2 bases, and 12 bases lay in between. For the CDR3, the DNA is TGTGCCAGCAGGGCCCTAGCGAACACAGATACGCAGTATTTT. This gives the protein CASRALANTDTQYF.

This clone was counted a single time. The CDR3: CASSSGGGPQHF. Here the CDR3 DNA reads TGTGCCAGCAGCTCAGGGGGTGGGCCCCAGCATTTT. This rearrangement joins TRBV7-2 to TRBJ1-5, with TRBD1 matching over 7 bases. The ends lost 4 bases at V and 9 bases at J; junction bases unmatched: 3. This CDR3 has 12 amino acids. CDR1 and CDR2 from the germline V gene are SGHTA and FQGNSA. Variable domain in full (rest from reference TRBV7-2 and TRBJ1-5): GAGVSQSPSNKVTEKGKDVELRCDPISGHTALYWYRQSLGQGLEFLIYFQGNSAPDKSGLPSDRFSAERTGGSVSTLTIQRTQQEDSAVYLCASSSGGGPQHFGDGTRLSIL.

The chain combines TRBV2 with TRBJ1-1, with D perhaps TRBD1 (6 bases). Per the germline V gene, CDR1 is SNHLY and CDR2 is FYNNEI. CDR3 length: 15 residues. V was trimmed by 8 bases and J by 0 bases, leaving 16 bases between them. DNA for the CDR3: TGTGCCAGCGGGTCGGGGGGCCTAGTGAACACTGAAGCTTTCTTT. Protein product: CASGSGGLVNTEAFF.

This chain uses TRBV7-9 with TRBJ1-2, with TRBD1 identical over 12 bases. V lost 3 bases, J lost 8 bases, and 4 bases stayed unmatched. This CDR3 spans 14 amino acids. CDR1 is SEHNR, CDR2 FQNEAQ, per germline (reference sequence). The CDR3 protein is CASSLGQGAWGYTF. CDR3 nucleotides: TGTGCCAGCAGCTTGGGACAGGGGGCTTGGGGCTACACCTTC.

This chain connects TRBV27 to TRBJ2-7, with D perhaps matching TRBD1 (5 bases). Trimming removed 3 bases from V and 4 bases from J, with 10 bases in between. The CDR3 has 13 amino acids. The V gene's germline CDR1 is MNHEY and CDR2 SMNVEV (reference sequence). Here the CDR3 DNA reads TGTGCCAGCAGTTTGGGGCAGAATTACGAGCAGTACTTC. The encoded protein is CASSLGQNYEQYF.

This chain connects TRBV6-1 to TRBJ2-1; weak D call: TRBD1 (6 bases). The CDR3 spans 13 residues. Germline V CDR1 and CDR2: MNHNS, SASEGT. V lost 7 bases, J lost 9 bases, and 16 bases lay in between. The CDR3 DNA sequence: TGTGCCAGCACGACAGGTTCCTTGGGTGAGCAGTTCTTC. It yields the protein CASTTGSLGEQFF.